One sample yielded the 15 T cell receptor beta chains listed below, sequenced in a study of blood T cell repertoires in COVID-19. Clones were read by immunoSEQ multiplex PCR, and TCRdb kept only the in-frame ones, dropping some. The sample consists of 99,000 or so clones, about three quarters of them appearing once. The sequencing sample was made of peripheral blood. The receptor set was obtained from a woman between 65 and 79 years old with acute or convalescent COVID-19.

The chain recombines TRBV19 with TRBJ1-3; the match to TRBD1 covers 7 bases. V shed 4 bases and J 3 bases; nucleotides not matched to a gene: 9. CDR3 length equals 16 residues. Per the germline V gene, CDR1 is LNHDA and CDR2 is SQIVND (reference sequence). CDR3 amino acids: CASSTKRQGDGNTIYF. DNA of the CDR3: TGTGCCAGTAGTACAAAGAGACAGGGAGATGGAAACACCATATATTTT.

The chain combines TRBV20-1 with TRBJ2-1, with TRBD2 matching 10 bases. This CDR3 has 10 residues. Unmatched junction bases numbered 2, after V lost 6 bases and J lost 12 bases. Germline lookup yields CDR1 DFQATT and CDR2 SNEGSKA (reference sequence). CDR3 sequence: CSALAGGQFF. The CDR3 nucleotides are TGCAGTGCCTTAGCGGGGGGGCAGTTCTTC.

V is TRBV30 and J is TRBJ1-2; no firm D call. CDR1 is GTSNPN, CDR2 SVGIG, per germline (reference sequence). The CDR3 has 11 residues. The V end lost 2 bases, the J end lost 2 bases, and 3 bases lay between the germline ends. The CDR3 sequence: CAWSINYGYTF. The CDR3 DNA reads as TGTGCCTGGAGTATAAACTATGGCTACACCTTC.

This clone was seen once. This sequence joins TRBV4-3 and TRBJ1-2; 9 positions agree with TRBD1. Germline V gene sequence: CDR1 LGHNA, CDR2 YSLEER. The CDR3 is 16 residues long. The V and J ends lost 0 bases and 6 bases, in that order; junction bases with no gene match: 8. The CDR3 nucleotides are TGCGCCAGCAGCCAAGATGCTCGGGGACAGGGCAATGGCTACACCTTC. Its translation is CASSQDARGQGNGYTF.

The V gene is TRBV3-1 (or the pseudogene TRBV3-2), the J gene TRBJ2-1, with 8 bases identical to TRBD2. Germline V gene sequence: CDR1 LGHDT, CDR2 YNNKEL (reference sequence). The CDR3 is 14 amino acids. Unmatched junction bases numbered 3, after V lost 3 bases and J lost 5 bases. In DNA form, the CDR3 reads TGTGCCAGCAGCCACGGACTAGCCGACAATGAGCAGTTCTTC. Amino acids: CASSHGLADNEQFF.

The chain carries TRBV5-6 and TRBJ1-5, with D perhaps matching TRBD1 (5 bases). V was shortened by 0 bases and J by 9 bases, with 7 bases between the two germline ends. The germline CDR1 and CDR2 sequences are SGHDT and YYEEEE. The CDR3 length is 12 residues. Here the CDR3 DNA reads TGTGCCAGCAGCTTGGTCCAGGGGCCCCAGCATTTT. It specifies CASSLVQGPQHF.

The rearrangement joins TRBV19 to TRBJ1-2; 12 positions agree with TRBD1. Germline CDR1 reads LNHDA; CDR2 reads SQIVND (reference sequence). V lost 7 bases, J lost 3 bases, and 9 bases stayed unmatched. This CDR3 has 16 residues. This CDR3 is CASKGTGGEYDYGYTF. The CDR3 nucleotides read TGTGCCAGTAAGGGGACAGGGGGCGAATATGACTATGGCTACACCTTC.

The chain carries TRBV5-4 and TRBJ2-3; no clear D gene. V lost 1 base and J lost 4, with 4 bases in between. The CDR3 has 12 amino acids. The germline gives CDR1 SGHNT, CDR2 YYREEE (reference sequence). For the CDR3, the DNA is TGTGCCAGCAGCTTGTCCTCAGATACGCAGTATTTT. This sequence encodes CASSLSSDTQYF.

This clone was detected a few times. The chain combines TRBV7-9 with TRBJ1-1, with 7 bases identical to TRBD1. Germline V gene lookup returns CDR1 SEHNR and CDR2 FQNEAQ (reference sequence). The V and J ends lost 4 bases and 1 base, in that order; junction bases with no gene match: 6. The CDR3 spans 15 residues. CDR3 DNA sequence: TGTGCCAGCAGCTCCCCACGGACAGGGAACACTGAAGCTTTCTTT. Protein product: CASSSPRTGNTEAFF.

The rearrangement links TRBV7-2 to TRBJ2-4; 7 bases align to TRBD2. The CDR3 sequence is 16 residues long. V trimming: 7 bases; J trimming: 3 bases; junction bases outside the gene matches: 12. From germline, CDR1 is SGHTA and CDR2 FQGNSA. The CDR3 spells CASITPGGLGKNIQYF. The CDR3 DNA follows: TGTGCCAGCATCACCCCTGGAGGACTAGGCAAAAACATTCAGTACTTC.

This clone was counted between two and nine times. The CDR3 spells CASSQGLPKAIYF. In nucleotides, the CDR3 is TGCGCCAGCAGCCAGGGCCTTCCCAAGGCCATATATTTT. V is TRBV4-1 and J is TRBJ1-3; D remains unclear. This CDR3 comprises 13 residues. CDR1 and CDR2 from the germline V gene are MGHRA and YSYEKL. Trimming removed 3 bases from V and 11 bases from J, with 14 bases in between.

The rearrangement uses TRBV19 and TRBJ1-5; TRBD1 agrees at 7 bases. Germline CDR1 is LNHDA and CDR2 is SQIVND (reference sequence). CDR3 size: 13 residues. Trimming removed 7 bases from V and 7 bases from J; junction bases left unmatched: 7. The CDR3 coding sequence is TGTGCCAGTACTCTGACAGGGAACCAGCCCCAGCATTTT. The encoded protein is CASTLTGNQPQHF.

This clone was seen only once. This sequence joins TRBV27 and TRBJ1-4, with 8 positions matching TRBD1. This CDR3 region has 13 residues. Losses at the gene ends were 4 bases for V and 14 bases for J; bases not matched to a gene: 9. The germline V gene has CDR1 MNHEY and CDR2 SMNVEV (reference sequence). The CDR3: CASSSWTGLNLFF. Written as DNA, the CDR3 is TGTGCCAGCAGTTCCTGGACAGGGCTCAACCTGTTTTTT.

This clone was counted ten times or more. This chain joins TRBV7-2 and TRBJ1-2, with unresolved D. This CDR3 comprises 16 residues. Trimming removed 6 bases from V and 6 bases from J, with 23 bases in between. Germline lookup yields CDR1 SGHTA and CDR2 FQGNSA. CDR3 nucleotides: TGTGCCAGCAGAGACCCGGGCTATGGGGTAGCGGATGGCTACACCTTC. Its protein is CASRDPGYGVADGYTF.

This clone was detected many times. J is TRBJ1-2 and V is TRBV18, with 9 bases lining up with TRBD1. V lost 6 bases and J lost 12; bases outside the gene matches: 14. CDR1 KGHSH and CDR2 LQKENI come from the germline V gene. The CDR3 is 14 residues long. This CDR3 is CASSRDREEGKDTF. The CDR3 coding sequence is TGTGCCAGCTCGCGGGACAGGGAGGAGGGAAAAGACACCTTC.